This passage covers 7 T cell receptor beta chains from one sample sequenced in a study of cytomegalovirus exposure and HLA in healthy donors. The PCR was carried out with 60 Vbeta primers and 13 Jbeta primers. Profiling relied on immunoSEQ multiplex PCR, and the TCRdb table lists in-frame clones only, not all of them. This sample's table has 100,000 to 150,000 clones. Sequencing was carried out using PBMCs. These receptors originate from a man in his forties or fifties in good health and CMV-seronegative.

The rearrangement links TRBV5-8 to TRBJ1-2, with D uncertain. V dropped 3 bases and J dropped 2 bases, with 11 bases sitting between them. The germline V gene has CDR1 SGHTS and CDR2 YDEGEE. The CDR3 runs to 14 residues. The CDR3 spells CASSYPEMNYGYTF. The CDR3 DNA sequence: TGTGCCAGCAGCTATCCGGAGATGAACTATGGCTACACCTTC.

The chain combines TRBV28 with TRBJ2-5, with TRBD2 matching over 15 bases. The J call may be mistaken, given a closer DNA end match to TRBJ2-7. Germline CDR1 and CDR2: MDHEN and SYDVKM. The length of the CDR3 is 15 residues. The CDR3: CASKGLAGGSREQYF. Written as DNA, the CDR3 is TGTGCCAGCAAGGGACTAGCGGGAGGAAGTCGCGAGCAGTACTTC.

The chain is built from TRBV6-5 and TRBJ1-2; no clear D. CDR1 is MNHEY, CDR2 SVGAGI, per germline. The CDR3 runs 13 residues. The germline V and J ends were trimmed by 8 bases and 2 bases, with 12 bases remaining between them. The CDR3 region is CASGQDRNYGYTF. The CDR3 DNA reads TGTGCCAGCGGGCAAGACCGCAACTATGGCTACACCTTC.

The gene calls are TRBV29-1 and TRBJ2-4; weak D call: TRBD2 (8 bases). This CDR3 contains 16 residues. Germline V CDR1 and CDR2: SQVTM, ANQGSEA. The ends were cut back, 5 bases at V and 3 bases at J, with 20 bases in the middle. CDR3 sequence (DNA): TGCAGCGTTCGACAGGGCACCCGGGGGGGCAAAAACATTCAGTACTTC. Protein sequence: CSVRQGTRGGKNIQYF. The full variable domain, in which reference TRBV29-1 and TRBJ2-4 provide the parts outside the CDR3, is SAVISQKPSRDICQRGTSLTIQCQVDSQVTMMFWYRQQPGQSLTLIATANQGSEATYESGFVIDKFPISRPNLTFSTLTVSNMSPEDSSIYLCSVRQGTRGGKNIQYFGAGTRLSVL.

The CDR3 is CASSPERGLVGNEQFF. CDR3 sequence (DNA): TGTGCCAGCTCACCAGAACGGGGACTAGTGGGCAATGAGCAGTTCTTC. This chain connects TRBV18 to TRBJ2-1; the match to TRBD2 covers 8 bases. V gave up 2 bases and J gave up 6 bases; unmatched junction bases: 9. CDR1 and CDR2 (germline): KGHSH, LQKENI. This CDR3 has 16 residues.

V gene TRBV30 combines with J gene TRBJ2-7, with 9 bases matching TRBD1. The CDR3 runs 15 residues. The germline gives CDR1 GTSNPN, CDR2 SVGIG (reference sequence). Losses at the gene ends were 4 bases for V and 2 bases for J; bases not matched to a gene: 9. The CDR3 DNA follows: TGTGCCTGGACCCCGGGACAGGGTAAGGCCTACGAGCAGTACTTC. Translated, it gives CAWTPGQGKAYEQYF.

The chain uses TRBV30 and TRBJ1-1, with D perhaps TRBD1 (6 bases). Germline V gives CDR1 GTSNPN, CDR2 SVGIG (reference sequence). The CDR3 is 15 amino acids. V lost 4 bases and J 0 bases, leaving 15 bases between the germline ends. The CDR3 region has the DNA TGTGCCTGGACTGGGGGGGGCTCCATGAACACTGAAGCTTTCTTT. It specifies CAWTGGGSMNTEAFF. Looking up the rest from reference TRBV30 and TRBJ1-1 gives the full variable domain: SQTIHQWPATLVQPVGSPLSLECTVEGTSNPNLYWYRQAAGRGLQLLFYSVGIGQISSEVPQNLSASRPQDRQFILSSKKLLLSDSGFYLCAWTGGGSMNTEAFFGQGTRLTVV.